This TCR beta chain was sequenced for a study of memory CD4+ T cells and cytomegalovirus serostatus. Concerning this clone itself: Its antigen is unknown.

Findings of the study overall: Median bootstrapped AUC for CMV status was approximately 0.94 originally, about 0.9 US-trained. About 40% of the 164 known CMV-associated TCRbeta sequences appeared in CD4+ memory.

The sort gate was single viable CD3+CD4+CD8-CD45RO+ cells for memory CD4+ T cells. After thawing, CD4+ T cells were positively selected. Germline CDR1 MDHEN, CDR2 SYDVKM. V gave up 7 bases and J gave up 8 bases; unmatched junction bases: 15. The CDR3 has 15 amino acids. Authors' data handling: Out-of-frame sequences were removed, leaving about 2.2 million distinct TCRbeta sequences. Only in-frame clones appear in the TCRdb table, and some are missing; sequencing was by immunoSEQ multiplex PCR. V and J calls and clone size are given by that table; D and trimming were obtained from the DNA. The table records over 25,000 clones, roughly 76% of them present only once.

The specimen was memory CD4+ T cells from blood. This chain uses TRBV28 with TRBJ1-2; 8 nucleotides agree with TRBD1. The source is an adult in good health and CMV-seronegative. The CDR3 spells CASTRQGSGGRGYTF. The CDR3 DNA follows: TGTGCCAGCACGAGACAGGGGTCAGGGGGGAGAGGCTACACCTTC.